The 2 T cell receptor beta chains reported below all come from one sample, sequenced in a study of blood T cell repertoires in COVID-19. Libraries were prepared by immunoSEQ multiplex PCR; TCRdb keeps only in-frame clonotypes and omits some of them. The table shows 55,000 to 65,000 clones, with over 80% occurring only once. The sample taken for sequencing was peripheral blood. The receptors derive from an elderly woman with acute or convalescent COVID-19.

This chain joins TRBV19 and TRBJ2-7; the D gene is possibly TRBD1 (5 bases). This CDR3 contains 12 residues. Germline CDR1 LNHDA, CDR2 SQIVND (reference sequence). V lost 5 bases, J lost 2 bases, and 7 bases lay in between. Here the CDR3 reads CASSDSTYEQYF. CDR3 bases: TGTGCCAGTAGTGACAGCACCTACGAGCAGTACTTC.

The V gene is TRBV5-1, the J gene TRBJ2-2; the match to TRBD2 covers 7 bases. CDR1 is SGHRS and CDR2 is YFSETQ in the germline V gene. This CDR3 comprises 14 residues. With 1 base clipped from V and 7 bases from J, the junction kept 4 bases outside the gene matches. CDR3 loop: CASSLLASGGELFF. CDR3 DNA sequence: TGCGCCAGCAGCTTGTTGGCTAGCGGCGGGGAGCTGTTTTTT.